The 11 T cell receptor beta chains below were found in one sample sequenced in a study of long-term antiretroviral therapy in people with HIV. Assay version v3.0 of immunoSEQ was used, and it was run at survey level. Only in-frame clones appear in the TCRdb table, and some are missing; sequencing was by immunoSEQ multiplex PCR. This sample yields approximately 19,000 clones, of which approximately 86% are seen a single time; 3.5% to 4.5% belongs to the top ten. The sequencing here drew on unsorted PBMCs, taken 2.1 years after starting antiretroviral therapy. These receptors were obtained from a man younger than 30 with HIV.

This chain joins TRBV5-6 and TRBJ2-1; D may be TRBD1 or TRBD2 (5 bases each). Germline CDR1 SGHDT, CDR2 YYEEEE. Trimming shortened V by 4 bases and J by 13 bases, and 18 bases separated the two germline ends. The CDR3 loop spans 13 amino acids. The CDR3 DNA sequence: TGTGCCAGCAGCCTTGGGGGTAACCTCCCCCAGTTCTTC. It specifies CASSLGGNLPQFF.

This chain uses TRBV19 with TRBJ1-2, with D uncertain. The CDR3 totals 15 residues. Germline CDR1 and CDR2: LNHDA and SQIVND (reference sequence). V lost 0 bases to trimming and J lost 10 bases, with 18 bases between them. The CDR3 here is CASSIDDSSANVYTF. The CDR3 region has the DNA TGTGCCAGTAGTATAGATGACTCTTCCGCCAATGTCTACACCTTC.

V usage is TRBV13 and J usage is TRBJ2-3; 10 nucleotides align to TRBD2. The CDR3 sequence is 21 residues long. Germline lookup yields CDR1 PRHDT and CDR2 FYEKMQ (reference sequence). The ends lost 3 bases at V and 2 bases at J; junction bases unmatched: 20. This chain's CDR3 is CASSFIKASGSEKGLTDTQYF. In nucleotides, the CDR3 is TGTGCCAGCAGCTTCATTAAGGCTAGCGGGAGCGAGAAGGGCCTCACAGATACGCAGTATTTT. The variable domain in full, completed from reference TRBV13 and TRBJ2-3, reads AAGVIQSPRHLIKEKRETATLKCYPIPRHDTVYWYQQGPGQDPQFLISFYEKMQSDKGSIPDRFSAQQFSDYHSELNMSSLELGDSALYFCASSFIKASGSEKGLTDTQYFGPGTRLTVL.

This chain uses TRBV4-3 with TRBJ1-2, with 7 nucleotides matching TRBD1. Per the germline V gene, CDR1 is LGHNA and CDR2 is YSLEER. The length of the CDR3 is 12 residues. Trimming at V came to 3 bases and at J to 8 bases, leaving 3 bases not matched to a gene. CDR3 amino acids: CASSQTGLGYTF. The CDR3 coding sequence is TGCGCCAGCAGCCAGACAGGGCTGGGCTACACCTTC.

The chain links TRBV19 to TRBJ1-5; D perhaps matches TRBD1 (5 bases). CDR3 length: 17 amino acids. Trimming shortened V by 5 bases and J by 1 base, and 18 bases separated the two germline ends. Looked up from germline, CDR1 is LNHDA and CDR2 is SQIVND (reference sequence). The CDR3 protein is CASSPAREGQSNQPQHF. Here the CDR3 DNA reads TGTGCCAGTAGTCCCGCCAGGGAAGGGCAAAGCAATCAGCCCCAGCATTTT.

The V gene is TRBV4-1, the J gene TRBJ2-2, with no clear D. The CDR3 sequence is 16 residues long. Germline V gene sequence: CDR1 MGHRA, CDR2 YSYEKL. V lost 2 bases, J lost 6 bases, and 16 bases lay in between. DNA for the CDR3: TGCGCCAGCAGCCAAATACTGGGGTTTCAAGCCGGGGAGCTGTTTTTT. Translation: CASSQILGFQAGELFF.

This clone was picked up a small number of times. The genes are TRBV10-2 and TRBJ2-7, with a tentative D call TRBD1 (5 bases). Germline V gives CDR1 WSHSY, CDR2 SAAADI. V was trimmed by 2 bases and J by 4 bases, leaving 9 bases between them. This CDR3 contains 13 residues. The CDR3 reads CASSERGWYEQYF. Here the CDR3 DNA reads TGCGCCAGCAGTGAGAGGGGCTGGTACGAGCAGTACTTC.

The gene calls are TRBV12-5 and TRBJ2-5; D gene unclear. The CDR3 loop spans 15 amino acids. CDR1 and CDR2 from the germline V gene are LGHNT and FRNRAP. V shed 1 base and J shed 5 bases, with 14 bases lying between them. DNA of the CDR3: TGTGCTAGTGGTTTGGCCGCTCGAATCAAGGAGACCCAGTACTTC. This sequence encodes CASGLAARIKETQYF. Combining the CDR3 with reference TRBV12-5 and TRBJ2-5 gives the whole variable domain DARVTQTPRHKVTEMGQEVTMRCQPILGHNTVFWYRQTMMQGLELLAYFRNRAPLDDSGMPKDRFSAEMPDATLATLKIQPSEPRDSAVYFCASGLAARIKETQYFGPGTRLLVL.

The chain is built from TRBV27 and TRBJ2-1, with a tentative D call TRBD2 (6 bases). Germline V CDR1 and CDR2: MNHEY, SMNVEV (reference sequence). The CDR3 is 16 amino acids. Trimming shortened V by 2 bases and J by 10 bases, and 21 bases separated the two germline ends. As DNA, the CDR3 is TGTGCCAGCAGTTTAAGGGGAGGTGCGGGGAGGAGCGAGCAGTTCTTC. Translated: CASSLRGGAGRSEQFF.

This chain links TRBV11-2 with TRBJ2-3; D perhaps matches TRBD2 (6 bases). The V gene's germline CDR1 is SGHAT and CDR2 FQNNGV. The CDR3 sequence is 15 residues long. V was trimmed by 1 base and J by 1 base, leaving 9 bases between them. CDR3 protein: CASSLGRRGTDTQYF. CDR3 nucleotide sequence: TGTGCCAGCAGCTTAGGTAGGAGGGGCACAGATACGCAGTATTTT. Using reference TRBV11-2 and TRBJ2-3 for the parts outside the CDR3, the full variable domain is EAGVAQSPRYKIIEKRQSVAFWCNPISGHATLYWYQQILGQGPKLLIQFQNNGVVDDSQLPKDRFSAERLKGVDSTLKIQPAKLEDSAVYLCASSLGRRGTDTQYFGPGTRLTVL.

The chain employs TRBV6-5 and TRBJ1-1; D unresolved. V shed 3 bases and J shed 7 bases, with 12 bases lying between them. Looked up from germline, CDR1 is MNHEY and CDR2 is SVGAGI. CDR3 size: 13 residues. CDR3: CASSYTGAGEAFF. In nucleotides, the CDR3 is TGTGCCAGCAGTTATACGGGTGCGGGTGAAGCTTTCTTT.